This TCR beta chain stems from a study of beta chain bispecific antibodies for T cell cancers. On the study more broadly: Sequenced cells survived coculture with leukemia lines plus bispecific antibodies.

This clonotype was detected only a few times. Antigen unknown. Either OKT3 anti-CD3 antibody or CD3/CD28 beads expanded T cells from blood mononuclear cells over about three days. General study results and limits: Most targeted TRBV signal came from the leukemia cell line cells, not normal T cells.

One entry per CDR3 protein results from TCRdb running MiXCR on the 5' RACE reads. The sample holds some 17,000 distinct CDR3 sequences, over 2% seen once. CDR3 size: 15 residues. Germline V CDR1 and CDR2: SGHVS, FQNEAQ. Trimming at V came to 5 bases and at J to 3 bases, leaving 1 base not matched to a gene. Input material: healthy donor T cells cultured with leukemia cells. The sequence was obtained from a human donor in good health. Some clones in this sample may be carry-over from other donors' samples. The chain employs TRBV7-8 and TRBJ2-3, with 14 bases that match TRBD2. The CDR3 bases are TGTGCCAGCAGCGGGACTAGCGGGGGTACAGATACGCAGTATTTT. Residues: CASSGTSGGTDTQYF. Together with reference TRBV7-8 and TRBJ2-3, the CDR3 gives the full variable domain: GAGVSQSPRYKVAKRGQDVALRCDPISGHVSLFWYQQALGQGPEFLTYFQNEAQLDKSGLPSDRFFAERPEGSVSTLKIQRTQQEDSAVYLCASSGTSGGTDTQYFGPGTRLTVL.